The present entry profiles one TCR beta chain with its context. Its target is not known. The data derive from a study of shared clonotypes between healthy human individuals. Study overall: Each donor's CD8 memory used one plate, CD8 naive two, each CD4 subset three.

The method was immunoSEQ multiplex PCR; TCRdb's version includes in-frame clones alone and lacks a portion of them. The data show around 690,000 clones, with less than 95% seen just once and more than 30% held by the top ten. The study, taken as a whole, reports: Among donors, clonotype sharing was expected to be affected by sequencing depth.

Germline V gene data show CDR1 as SGHRS and CDR2 as YFSETQ. The CDR3 covers 14 residues. Trimming took 0 bases from V and 2 from J, leaving 9 bases between them. The receptor's source is a man between 18 and 29 years old in good health. Some clones in this sample may be carry-over from other donors' samples. The source material was memory CD8+ T cells from PBMCs. The sample's subset: CD45RO+ cells pooled with CCR7-negative TemRA cells. The chain uses TRBV5-1 and TRBJ2-7; D gene unclear. In nucleotides, the CDR3 is TGCGCCAGCAGCTTGGCCGATGGTGCCTACGAGCAGTACTTC. This sequence encodes CASSLADGAYEQYF.